Below are 3 T cell receptor beta chains sequenced from a single sample in a study of blood T cell repertoires in COVID-19. Only in-frame clones appear in the TCRdb table, and some are missing; sequencing was by immunoSEQ multiplex PCR. The data show about 190,000 clones, with around nine tenths seen just once and about 2% held by the top ten. The specimen sequenced was peripheral blood. The receptors were gathered from a man between 65 and 85 years old with active or convalescent COVID-19.

V and J are TRBV23-1 and TRBJ1-5; 8 nucleotides align to TRBD1. TRBV23-1 is an ORF, and what it does is uncertain. J lost 2 bases, V lost 0 bases, and 6 bases had no gene match. This CDR3 is 17 amino acids long. In DNA form, the CDR3 reads TGCGCCAGCAGTCAATCCGGACAGGGACAGGGCAATCAGCCCCAGCATTTT. Its translation: CASSQSGQGQGNQPQHF.

J is TRBJ1-5 and V is TRBV27, with 9 bases that match TRBD1. CDR1 is MNHEY, CDR2 SMNVEV, per germline (reference sequence). The junction had 5 bases not matched to a gene; V was cut back by 6 bases and J by 2 bases. This CDR3 is built from 15 residues. The CDR3 loop reads CASRDRGGGNQPQHF. The CDR3 region has the DNA TGTGCCAGCAGGGACAGGGGTGGTGGCAATCAGCCCCAGCATTTT.

This sequence joins TRBV10-1 and TRBJ2-5; 7 nucleotides align to TRBD1. This CDR3 comprises 16 residues. The trim removed 2 bases at V and 2 bases at J, leaving 8 bases unmatched. CDR1 is WNHNN and CDR2 is SYGVQD in the germline V gene (reference sequence). In nucleotides, the CDR3 is TGCGCCAGCAGTGAGGAGGGATCGGGACAGCAAGAGACCCAGTACTTC. Amino acid sequence: CASSEEGSGQQETQYF.